This is a list of T cell receptor beta chains from one sample in a study of graft-versus-host responses after intestinal transplantation. Their antigens are not known. Generated by immunoSEQ multiplex PCR, the TCRdb table keeps only in-frame clones and is missing some. The table shows about 70,000 clones, with almost 90% occurring only once. The input for sequencing was unstimulated CD8+ T cells sorted from spleen or lymph node cells, taken before transplant. These receptors were taken from a human donor who was the organ donor for an intestinal transplant. CDR3s include the opening cysteine and the closing phenylalanine or tryptophan. A D gene is named only where the DNA matches it firmly. Clone size is not always given. Where it is, it says once, few, many or a class for expanded clones.

>TRBD2|-|TRBJ2-1|TRBV11-3
CASSTGLVLGNEQFF
TGTGCCAGCAGCACGGGACTAGTCCTCGGCAATGAGCAGTTCTTC
>-|-|TRBJ2-2|TRBV7-9
CASREGQLNTGELFF
TGTGCCAGCAGGGAGGGACAGTTGAACACCGGGGAGCTGTTTTTT
>-|-|TRBJ1-1|TRBV28
CASMRLQDGGGAKGTEAFF
TGTGCCAGCATGCGCCTGCAGGATGGAGGCGGGGCGAAAGGCACTGAAGCTTTCTTT
>-|-|TRBJ1-1|TRBV13
CASTLYRGQIYTEAFF
TGTGCCAGCACCCTATACCGGGGACAAATATACACTGAAGCTTTCTTT
>-|-|TRBJ2-1|TRBV5-1
CASSLWRVGPPFSYNEQFF
TGCGCCAGCAGCTTGTGGAGGGTGGGACCCCCTTTCTCCTACAATGAGCAGTTCTTC
>-|-|TRBJ2-1|TRBV4-3
CASSRTGKYNEQFF
TGCGCCAGCAGCCGAACCGGGAAATACAATGAGCAGTTCTTC
>TRBD2|-|TRBJ2-1|TRBV25-1
CASSFIAGGLDEQFF
TGTGCCAGCAGTTTTATAGCGGGGGGGCTTGATGAGCAGTTCTTC
>TRBD2|-|TRBJ2-1|TRBV9
CASSESPAGDLYNEQFF
TGTGCCAGCAGCGAGAGCCCAGCGGGAGACCTCTACAATGAGCAGTTCTTC
>-|-|TRBJ1-2|TRBV27
CASDKFGTRGHYGYTF
TGTGCCAGCGATAAATTCGGGACAAGGGGCCACTATGGCTACACCTTC
>-|-|TRBJ1-1|TRBV25-1
CASSEGGTEAFF
TGTGCCAGCAGTGAAGGGGGGACTGAAGCTTTCTTT
>-|-|TRBJ1-2|TRBV2
CASTGTDGVNYGYTF
TGTGCCAGCACCGGAACGGACGGGGTGAACTATGGCTACACCTTC
>TRBD2|-|TRBJ2-1|TRBV5-4
CASSVGLVYFF
TGTGCCAGCAGCGTGGGACTAGTTTATTTCTTC
>-|few|TRBJ1-1|TRBV7-8
CASSPGRVLEAFF
TGTGCCAGCAGCCCCGGTCGGGTTCTTGAAGCTTTCTTT
>TRBD1|-|TRBJ2-5|TRBV19
CASGTAGRETQYF
TGTGCCAGTGGGACAGCTGGACGGGAGACCCAGTACTTC
>-|few|TRBJ2-5|TRBV11-2
CASSLAGLQETQYF
TGTGCCAGCAGCTTAGCAGGGCTCCAAGAGACCCAGTACTTC
>-|-|TRBJ1-6|TRBV5-6
CASSSEFEQGDNSPLHF
TGTGCCAGCAGCTCCGAATTTGAACAGGGAGATAATTCACCCCTCCACTTT
>-|-|TRBJ1-2|TRBV14
CASSHLANRGYGYTF
TGTGCCAGCAGCCATTTGGCTAACCGGGGCTATGGCTACACCTTC
>-|-|TRBJ1-1|TRBV7-9
CASSLDQGKFTEAFF
TGTGCCAGCAGCTTAGACCAGGGCAAGTTCACTGAAGCTTTCTTT
>-|-|TRBJ1-2|TRBV4-2
CASSPRNSDLGGYTF
TGTGCCAGCAGCCCAAGAAATAGCGACCTCGGCGGCTACACCTTC
>TRBD2|few|TRBJ2-1|TRBV6-4
CASSEAGGSYNEQFF
TGTGCCAGCAGTGAAGCGGGGGGCTCCTACAATGAGCAGTTCTTC
>-|few|TRBJ2-2|TRBV6-5
CASSYGGAQWGELFF
TGTGCCAGCAGTTACGGTGGGGCGCAATGGGGGGAGCTGTTTTTT
>-|-|TRBJ1-1|TRBV7-9
CASSFSLAEAFF
TGTGCCAGCAGCTTTAGTCTGGCTGAAGCTTTCTTT
>TRBD2|-|TRBJ2-5|TRBV4-3
CASSQDHTSGETQYF
TGCGCCAGCAGCCAAGATCATACTAGCGGAGAGACCCAGTACTTC
>TRBD1|-|TRBJ2-3|TRBV9
CASSAQGVETDTQYF
TGTGCCAGCAGTGCACAGGGGGTTGAGACAGATACGCAGTATTTT
>TRBD1|-|TRBJ1-2|TRBV27
CASSGQGASNYGYTF
TGTGCCAGCAGTGGACAGGGGGCTTCTAACTATGGCTACACCTTC
>-|-|TRBJ1-1|TRBV5-6
CASSARPTGKTEAFF
TGTGCCAGCAGCGCGAGACCTACAGGGAAAACTGAAGCTTTCTTT
>-|-|TRBJ1-1|TRBV11-3
CASSLRGRTEAFF
TGTGCCAGCAGCTTAAGAGGGCGGACTGAAGCTTTCTTT
>-|-|TRBJ1-3|TRBV19
CASLGGDSGNTIYF
TGTGCCAGCCTGGGGGGAGACTCTGGAAACACCATATATTTT
>-|-|TRBJ1-5|TRBV6-1
CASSDASGVQPQHF
TGTGCCAGCAGTGACGCCTCAGGGGTTCAGCCCCAGCATTTT
>-|-|TRBJ1-1|TRBV6-4
CASSDPSTGNTEAFF
TGTGCCAGCAGTGACCCGTCGACAGGGAACACTGAAGCTTTCTTT
>-|-|TRBJ2-5|TRBV13
CASALGGAKETQYF
TGTGCCAGCGCCCTGGGAGGTGCCAAAGAGACCCAGTACTTC
>-|-|TRBJ1-3|TRBV6-1
CASSDRDISGNTIYF
TGTGCCAGCAGTGACAGGGACATCTCTGGAAACACCATATATTTT
>TRBD1|-|TRBJ1-1|TRBV6-5
CASLKQGDWTEAFF
TGTGCCAGCCTTAAACAGGGGGATTGGACTGAAGCTTTCTTT
>-|-|TRBJ1-1|TRBV6-5
CASSYREGNTEAFF
TGTGCCAGCAGTTACCGCGAGGGGAACACTGAAGCTTTCTTT
>-|-|TRBJ2-5|TRBV5-1
CASSLAAQGFLETQYF
TGCGCCAGCAGCTTGGCCGCTCAGGGGTTCCTGGAGACCCAGTACTTC
>-|-|TRBJ2-3|TRBV5-1
CASSLEEASTTDTQYF
TGCGCCAGCAGCTTGGAGGAGGCGTCCACTACAGATACGCAGTATTTT
>-|-|TRBJ1-2|TRBV9
CASSATDPDSPAFYGYTF
TGTGCCAGCAGCGCGACAGATCCCGACAGCCCTGCCTTCTATGGCTACACCTTC
>TRBD1|few|TRBJ1-1|TRBV7-8
CASSGLWDRGTEAFF
TGTGCCAGCAGCGGCCTTTGGGACAGGGGGACTGAAGCTTTCTTT
>TRBD1|-|TRBJ2-5|TRBV28
CASSLGDRVMGQETQYF
TGTGCCAGCAGTTTGGGAGACAGGGTCATGGGACAAGAGACCCAGTACTTC
>-|-|TRBJ1-1|TRBV4-3
CASSGRGATEAFF
TGCGCCAGCAGCGGCCGGGGGGCCACTGAAGCTTTCTTT
>TRBD1|once|TRBJ1-1|TRBV25-1
CASSESPHRGLDTEAFF
TGTGCCAGCAGTGAATCCCCACACAGGGGGCTTGACACTGAAGCTTTCTTT
>-|-|TRBJ2-6|TRBV14
CASSYRDSFSGANVLTF
TGTGCCAGCAGTTACAGGGATTCGTTCTCTGGGGCCAACGTCCTGACTTTC
>TRBD1|-|TRBJ2-2|TRBV11-3
CASSPLRGRDMNTGELFF
TGTGCCAGCAGCCCCCTCAGGGGGCGGGACATGAACACCGGGGAGCTGTTTTTT
>-|once|TRBJ2-5|TRBV27
CASSSLGQETQYF
TGTGCCAGCAGTTCACTAGGACAAGAGACCCAGTACTTC
>-|once|TRBJ2-2|TRBV15
CATSRDSGPGTGELFF
TGTGCCACCAGCAGAGATAGCGGCCCGGGCACCGGGGAGCTGTTTTTT
>-|-|TRBJ2-3|TRBV30
CAWSVLTGRTDTQYF
TGTGCCTGGAGTGTACTGACAGGGAGGACAGATACGCAGTATTTT